The clone carrying this TCR beta chain occurred a few times. What it binds is unknown. A UMI-containing oligonucleotide was joined by 3' ligation to the TCR cDNA template. RNA was extracted from under 3 ml of whole blood of healthy adults. Unsorted total RNA, roughly 1 to 1000 ng, was DNase treated before reverse transcription. The V segment lost 0 bases and the J segment 4 bases; nucleotides outside the gene matches: 12. Germline CDR1 reads MNHEY; CDR2 reads SVGAGI. CDR3 length equals 18 residues. This specimen belongs to a study of naive and memory T cell subsets. General study points: The RNA method is potentially sensitive to activation and differentiation changes.

The SP2 primer and nested alpha and beta constant region primers amplified ligated cDNA in four rounds. Blood and skin TCR RNA was reverse transcribed with alpha and beta constant primers. A single record per CDR3 protein comes from TCRdb applying MiXCR to the 5' RACE reads. Here the sample spans roughly 60,000 distinct CDR3 sequences, 7.2% being singletons. The clonotype originates from a male donor in good health. The chain combines TRBV6-5 with TRBJ2-1; the match to TRBD2 covers 7 bases. The CDR3 nucleotides are TGTGCCAGCAGTTACTCCCCCCCTAGGACTAGGGGTTACAATGAGCAGTTCTTC. The encoded protein is CASSYSPPRTRGYNEQFF.